The 20 T cell receptor beta chains reported below all come from one sample, sequenced in a study of blood T cells in healthy people across ages. Together with a sample-barcoded 5' primer, a J-beta primer mix was included in a second PCR lasting about 7 to 11 cycles. TCRdb reprocessed the 5' RACE reads via MiXCR and lists one record per CDR3 protein. The data contain fewer than 2 million distinct CDR3 sequences, 30% to 40% of them singletons. The sample consisted of blood. These receptors all come from a human donor in good health.

The chain uses TRBV29-1 and TRBJ1-2; the D gene is possibly TRBD1 (6 bases). CDR3 length: 13 amino acids. V lost 6 bases and J lost 4, with 15 bases in between. CDR1 SQVTM and CDR2 ANQGSEA come from the germline V gene. The CDR3 protein is CSVQGIGIYGYTF. The CDR3 nucleotides read TGCAGCGTCCAGGGGATCGGAATCTATGGCTACACCTTC.

The chain is built from TRBV7-3 and TRBJ1-6; D is uncertain. Deletions cut 5 bases from V and 10 bases from J, with 15 bases between. The CDR3 consists of 14 residues. CDR1 is SGHTA and CDR2 is FQGTGA in the germline V gene. CDR3 residues: CASSASHGSSPLHF. The CDR3 DNA sequence: TGTGCCAGCAGCGCAAGCCACGGAAGCTCACCCCTCCACTTT.

There are many counts of this clonotype. The chain links TRBV7-3 to TRBJ2-3; D is possibly TRBD2 (6 bases). CDR3 length: 15 residues. Trimming cost V 3 bases and J 1 base, with 11 bases left between them. Germline V gene data show CDR1 as SGHTA and CDR2 as FQGTGA. The CDR3 here is CASSLRGGGTDTQYF. CDR3 bases: TGTGCCAGCAGCTTGCGGGGCGGGGGCACAGATACGCAGTATTTT.

The chain's CDR3 is CASSQVGLAGGVTDTQYF. CDR3 DNA sequence: TGTGCCAGCAGCCAAGTAGGTTTGGCGGGGGGCGTCACAGATACGCAGTATTTT. The chain links TRBV4-2 to TRBJ2-3; TRBD2 matches at 8 bases. V was clipped by 1 base and J by 2 bases; unmatched bases: 11. The CDR3 sequence is 18 residues long. The V gene's germline CDR1 is LGHNA and CDR2 YNFKEQ.

The chain uses TRBV9 and TRBJ2-5; 8 bases match TRBD2. Germline V gene data show CDR1 as SGDLS and CDR2 as YYNGEE. The V segment lost 2 bases and the J segment 5 bases; nucleotides outside the gene matches: 8. CDR3 length equals 15 residues. CDR3 amino acids: CASSVTSGLGETQYF. Here the CDR3 DNA reads TGTGCCAGCAGCGTTACTAGCGGCCTAGGGGAGACCCAGTACTTC.

The chain combines TRBV4-1 with TRBJ1-1; tentative D call: TRBD1 (6 bases). Trimming removed 3 bases at V and 5 bases at J, with 16 bases between. CDR1 is MGHRA, CDR2 YSYEKL, per germline. This CDR3 is built from 15 residues. CDR3: CASSQIRGRETEAFF. In DNA form, the CDR3 reads TGCGCCAGCAGCCAGATCAGGGGAAGGGAAACTGAAGCTTTCTTT.

This rearrangement joins TRBV6-5 to TRBJ1-2; D is unclear. This CDR3 spans 14 amino acids. Per germline, CDR1 MNHEY and CDR2 SVGAGI. V was clipped by 5 bases and J by 1 base, with 11 bases between them. The DNA for the CDR3 is TGTGCCAGCAGTCCGTTCCCGAATAACTATGGCTACACCTTC. Protein: CASSPFPNNYGYTF.

This chain uses TRBV11-2 with TRBJ2-1; TRBD1 matches 11 bases. The length of the CDR3 is 22 residues. J was trimmed by 0 bases and V by 6 bases; bases with no gene match: 22. Germline V gives CDR1 SGHAT, CDR2 FQNNGV. The CDR3 DNA sequence: TGTGCCAGCAGGCCCCGGGGGACAGGGGGTAACACCTTCCGATTCTCCTACAATGAGCAGTTCTTC. Amino acids: CASRPRGTGGNTFRFSYNEQFF.

Details on this clonotype: Because it lacks the conserved phenylalanine or tryptophan at the end, this CDR3 is likely a read error. The chain is built from TRBV20-1 and TRBJ2-1; 11 nucleotides align to TRBD1. The CDR3 runs 12 residues. Germline values: CDR1 DFQATT, CDR2 SNEGSKA (reference sequence). V lost 5 bases to trimming and J lost 11 bases; unmatched junction nucleotides: 5. CDR3 nucleotides: TGCAGTGCTCCCGGACAGGGGGCGAAGCAGTTCGTC. Encoded protein: CSAPGQGAKQFV.

This clonotype was observed a few times. The gene calls are TRBV20-1 and TRBJ2-3, with TRBD1 matching over 9 bases. Unmatched junction bases numbered 11, after V lost 0 bases and J lost 7 bases. Germline V gives CDR1 DFQATT, CDR2 SNEGSKA (reference sequence). The CDR3 extends over 16 amino acids. CDR3 sequence (DNA): TGCAGTGCTAGAGAATCGGGGGGACAGGGAATTCATACGCAGTATTTT. It codes for CSARESGGQGIHTQYF.

This clonotype came up a few times. The genes are TRBV20-1 and TRBJ1-1; D unresolved. This CDR3 is 11 amino acids long. V was trimmed by 5 bases and J by 0 bases, leaving 4 bases between them. Germline-derived CDR1 and CDR2 are DFQATT and SNEGSKA (reference sequence). The CDR3 DNA follows: TGCAGTGCTCCCATGAACACTGAAGCTTTCTTT. This codes for CSAPMNTEAFF.

The chain links TRBV12-3 or TRBV12-4 to TRBJ1-1; D gene unclear. V lost 2 bases to trimming and J lost 3 bases, with 7 bases between them. The CDR3 totals 13 residues. The CDR3: CASSLPEHTEAFF. In nucleotides, the CDR3 is TGTGCCAGCAGTTTACCCGAGCACACTGAAGCTTTCTTT.

This chain connects TRBV7-2 to TRBJ2-5, with a possible D match to TRBD1 (6 bases). CDR1 and CDR2 from the germline V gene are SGHTA and FQGNSA. V lost 5 bases, J lost 5 bases, and 12 bases lay in between. The CDR3 has 13 residues. CDR3: CASSQNRVETQYF. CDR3 sequence (DNA): TGTGCCAGCAGCCAAAACAGGGTGGAGACCCAGTACTTC. Using reference TRBV7-2 and TRBJ2-5 for the parts outside the CDR3, the full variable domain is GAGVSQSPSNKVTEKGKDVELRCDPISGHTALYWYRQSLGQGLEFLIYFQGNSAPDKSGLPSDRFSAERTGGSVSTLTIQRTQQEDSAVYLCASSQNRVETQYFGPGTRLLVL.

This clonotype was counted only a few times. The CDR3 protein is CASRMGGNTGELFF. In nucleotides, the CDR3 is TGCGCCAGCAGGATGGGGGGGAACACCGGGGAGCTGTTTTTT. The V gene is TRBV5-1, the J gene TRBJ2-2; the D gene is possibly TRBD2 (6 bases). V gave up 5 bases and J gave up 1 base, with 9 bases separating them. This CDR3 comprises 14 residues. The V gene's germline CDR1 is SGHRS and CDR2 YFSETQ.

This clonotype was counted only a few times. The chain carries TRBV13 and TRBJ1-4; TRBD1 matches at 7 bases. Germline trimming cut 2 bases from V and 5 bases from J; bases unmatched to any gene: 5. CDR1 PRHDT and CDR2 FYEKMQ come from the germline V gene (reference sequence). There are 15 residues in the CDR3. The CDR3 reads CASSLMGTANEKLFF. CDR3 bases: TGTGCCAGCAGCTTAATGGGGACAGCGAATGAAAAACTGTTTTTT.

This clonotype was counted a single time. A read error may produce the germline difference seen at one junction end. The chain recombines TRBV7-7 with TRBJ2-1, with D possibly being TRBD1 (5 bases). This CDR3 comprises 13 residues. CDR1 SSHAT and CDR2 FNYEAQ come from the germline V gene (reference sequence). The CDR3 sequence: CASSSNQGNEQFF. CDR3 in DNA: TGTGCTAGCAGCTCGAACCAGGGCAATGAGCAGTTCTTC.

The genes are TRBV12-3 or TRBV12-4 and TRBJ1-2, with 7 bases identical to TRBD1. V was clipped by 5 bases and J by 0 bases; unmatched bases: 9. CDR3 length: 16 amino acids. CDR3 nucleotides: TGTGCCAGCAGTCCAACGACAGGGTTGGCTAACTATGGCTACACCTTC. It yields the protein CASSPTTGLANYGYTF.

The chain recombines TRBV6-4 with TRBJ2-2; D is unresolved. V dropped 0 bases and J dropped 6 bases, with 5 bases sitting between them. Germline CDR1 reads MRHNA; CDR2 reads SNTAGT. This CDR3 is 13 amino acids long. CDR3 loop: CASSDSEAGELFF. The CDR3 DNA reads TGTGCCAGCAGTGACTCGGAAGCCGGGGAGCTGTTTTTT.

The V and J genes are TRBV19 and TRBJ2-7, with 15 bases lining up with TRBD2. The J call may be mistaken, given a closer DNA end match to TRBJ2-5. CDR1 and CDR2 (germline): LNHDA, SQIVND (reference sequence). CDR3 length: 16 amino acids. The CDR3 loop reads CASSPRTSGGAETQYF. As DNA, the CDR3 is TGTGCCAGTAGCCCTCGGACTAGCGGGGGGGCAGAGACCCAGTACTTC.

This clonotype was counted only a few times. The V gene is TRBV5-1, the J gene TRBJ1-4; D uncertain. This CDR3 is 15 amino acids long. Germline CDR1 SGHRS, CDR2 YFSETQ. Trimming took 9 bases from V and 8 from J, leaving 23 bases between them. CDR3 in DNA: TGCGCCACCGCCCCAAACACCGGAGGGTCGGAAAAACTGTTTTTT. Its translation: CATAPNTGGSEKLFF.